These 27 T cell receptor beta chains share one sample of origin, sequenced in a study of blood T cell repertoires in COVID-19 (dated by TCRdb to 2020 to 2022). Library generation was performed with the immunoSEQ multiplex PCR assay. Here the immuneACCESS table is served through TCRdb, limited to in-frame sequences with V and J called. Missing clones are a known gap in these copies; in checked studies unresolved V genes cover under half, and the rest lacks a known reason. The sample profile shows tens of thousands of clones; about 83% of them were found once. The ten most abundant clones make up 23% of the sample. What was sequenced was peripheral blood. The receptors were sampled from a human donor in a cohort sampled during active COVID-19.

The gene calls are TRBV11-3 and TRBJ2-2, with a possible D match to TRBD1 (6 bases). V shed 5 bases and J shed 4 bases, with 8 bases lying between them. The CDR3 has 13 amino acids. Germline CDR1 SGHNT, CDR2 YENEEA. The CDR3 region has the DNA TGTGCCAGCAGCACAGGGAGCACCGGGGAGCTGTTTTTT. Translating it yields CASSTGSTGELFF.

J is TRBJ2-2 and V is TRBV19, with TRBD1 matching over 8 bases. Germline-derived CDR1 and CDR2 are LNHDA and SQIVND (reference sequence). The CDR3 has 20 residues. V gave up 3 bases and J gave up 2 bases; unmatched junction bases: 17. The CDR3 DNA follows: TGTGCCAGTAGTATGAGGGCCAGGGGGCTAATACGGAGAAACACCGGGGAGCTGTTTTTT. Translation gives CASSMRARGLIRRNTGELFF.

The V gene is TRBV18, the J gene TRBJ2-1, with no clear D. The germline gives CDR1 KGHSH, CDR2 LQKENI. This CDR3 has 17 residues. Trimming stripped 2 bases from V and 6 bases from J, with 20 bases between. The DNA of the CDR3 is TGTGCCAGCTCACCATTCCCGACCGTGGCGGCTGGCAATGAGCAGTTCTTC. It codes for CASSPFPTVAAGNEQFF. The whole variable domain, remainder taken from reference TRBV18 and TRBJ2-1, is NAGVMQNPRHLVRRRGQEARLRCSPMKGHSHVYWYRQLPEEGLKFMVYLQKENIIDESGMPKERFSAEFPKEGPSILRIQQVVRGDSAAYFCASSPFPTVAAGNEQFFGPGTRLTVL.

The chain links TRBV27 to TRBJ1-6; TRBD1 agrees at 8 bases. Trimming took 7 bases from V and 6 from J; bases not matched to a gene: 8. The V gene's germline CDR1 is MNHEY and CDR2 SMNVEV (reference sequence). CDR3 length: 15 amino acids. CDR3 coding DNA: TGTGCCAGCAAGATGGACAGGGCACTTAATTCACCCCTCCACTTT. Protein sequence: CASKMDRALNSPLHF.

This sequence joins TRBV18 and TRBJ1-1; a weak D match, TRBD1 (6 bases). The CDR3 runs to 13 residues. V gave up 6 bases and J gave up 1 base, with 9 bases separating them. CDR1 is KGHSH and CDR2 is LQKENI in the germline V gene. This CDR3 is CASSPTGNTEAFF. For the CDR3, the DNA is TGTGCCAGCTCGCCGACAGGGAACACTGAAGCTTTCTTT.

The V gene is TRBV19, the J gene TRBJ1-5, with 9 nucleotides matching TRBD1. Germline V lookup: CDR1 LNHDA, CDR2 SQIVND (reference sequence). J was trimmed by 0 bases and V by 6 bases; bases with no gene match: 12. The CDR3 loop spans 18 amino acids. CDR3 amino acids: CASSWGTGSSDSNQPQHF. The CDR3 DNA is TGTGCCAGTAGCTGGGGGACAGGGTCTTCTGATAGCAATCAGCCCCAGCATTTT.

This clone occurred once. This rearrangement joins TRBV6-1 to TRBJ2-5; TRBD2 agrees at 7 bases. Per germline, CDR1 MNHNS and CDR2 SASEGT. Trimming took 3 bases from V and 3 from J; bases not matched to a gene: 1. The CDR3 covers 13 residues. The CDR3 reads CASSEAGEETQYF. The CDR3 region has the DNA TGTGCCAGCAGTGAGGCGGGGGAAGAGACCCAGTACTTC.

In its sample, this clone was seen a few times. This chain joins TRBV27 and TRBJ2-3, with D unresolved. The CDR3 totals 14 residues. V was clipped by 2 bases and J by 2 bases, with 8 bases between them. Germline V gene lookup returns CDR1 MNHEY and CDR2 SMNVEV (reference sequence). The CDR3 DNA is TGTGCCAGCAGTTTAGAGCGCGCCACAGATACGCAGTATTTT. Amino acids: CASSLERATDTQYF.

This chain connects TRBV6-5 to TRBJ1-6; D call uncertain. Germline CDR1 is MNHEY and CDR2 is SVGAGI. This CDR3 is 14 amino acids long. Trimming cost V 6 bases and J 3 bases, with 9 bases left between them. Here the CDR3 DNA reads TGTGCCAGCAGGGGCAATATCTATAATTCACCCCTCCACTTT. Encoded protein: CASRGNIYNSPLHF.

This clone was counted a few times. The junction differs from germline at one of its ends, possibly a read error. The chain couples TRBV7-9 to TRBJ2-7, with D hard to call. This CDR3 has 13 residues. Looked up from germline, CDR1 is SEHNR and CDR2 is FQNEAQ (reference sequence). The CDR3 sequence is CASSLGGSFEQYF. The CDR3 nucleotides read TGTGCCAGCAGCTTAGGCGGCTCCTTCGAGCAGTACTTC.

The chain has TRBV3-1 (or the pseudogene TRBV3-2) and TRBJ2-3, with D possibly TRBD2 on 6 matching bases. This CDR3 has 13 residues. CDR1 is LGHDT, CDR2 YNNKEL, per germline (reference sequence). The V and J ends lost 8 bases and 0 bases respectively, with 9 bases between them. CDR3 residues: CASGSGSTDTQYF. The CDR3 DNA sequence: TGTGCCAGCGGGAGCGGGAGCACAGATACGCAGTATTTT.

The chain recombines TRBV19 with TRBJ1-1; D remains ambiguous. This CDR3 has 13 residues. V lost 5 bases and J lost 0, with 7 bases in between. The germline gives CDR1 LNHDA, CDR2 SQIVND (reference sequence). Here the CDR3 reads CASSGPLNTEAFF. CDR3 DNA sequence: TGTGCCAGTAGTGGGCCGCTGAACACTGAAGCTTTCTTT.

The chain has TRBV30 and TRBJ2-3; D uncertain. Germline V gene lookup returns CDR1 GTSNPN and CDR2 SVGIG (reference sequence). With 7 bases removed from V and 4 bases from J, the gap between germline ends came to 15 bases. The CDR3 runs 13 residues. The DNA of the CDR3 is TGTGCCTTGGGGTTTCGGTATTCAGATACGCAGTATTTT. As protein: CALGFRYSDTQYF.

The chain recombines TRBV4-1 with TRBJ1-2; D perhaps matches TRBD1 (5 bases). CDR3 length: 15 amino acids. V lost 0 bases and J lost 3, with 11 bases in between. Germline V gene data show CDR1 as MGHRA and CDR2 as YSYEKL. CDR3 DNA: TGCGCCAGCAGCCAAGAGTGGGGCCTCCACTATGGCTACACCTTC. Protein sequence: CASSQEWGLHYGYTF.

The V and J genes are TRBV28 and TRBJ2-5, with 15 bases lining up with TRBD2. Germline lookup yields CDR1 MDHEN and CDR2 SYDVKM. CDR3 length: 14 residues. V lost 5 bases, J lost 9 bases, and 4 bases stayed unmatched. The CDR3 DNA is TGTGCCAGCAGTGCCGGACTAGCGGGAGGGGCCCAGTACTTC. Translated, it gives CASSAGLAGGAQYF.

The rearrangement joins TRBV4-1 to TRBJ2-5; D is possibly TRBD2 (5 bases). CDR1 and CDR2 (germline): MGHRA, YSYEKL. The CDR3 totals 16 residues. V gave up 0 bases and J gave up 5 bases, with 16 bases separating them. The CDR3 coding sequence is TGCGCCAGCAGCCAAGAGTGGACTTCCATGGGGGAGACCCAGTACTTC. Protein product: CASSQEWTSMGETQYF.

The chain carries TRBV27 and TRBJ2-7; tentatively, D is TRBD1 (5 bases). Trimming pared 3 bases from V and 2 bases from J, leaving 14 bases between. The CDR3 has 15 residues. The germline CDR1 and CDR2 sequences are MNHEY and SMNVEV (reference sequence). CDR3 residues: CASSFREGAPYEQYF. CDR3 bases: TGTGCCAGCAGTTTTAGGGAAGGGGCCCCCTACGAGCAGTACTTC.

CDR3 in DNA: TGTGCCAGCAGTTATGGACAGGTGAACACTGAAGCTTTCTTT. It codes for CASSYGQVNTEAFF. This chain connects TRBV6-6 to TRBJ1-1; 7 nucleotides line up with TRBD1. The CDR3 spans 14 residues. Germline CDR1 reads MNHNY; CDR2 reads SVGAGI (reference sequence). The ends lost 3 bases at V and 0 bases at J; junction bases unmatched: 1.

This clone was counted only a few times. The rearrangement links TRBV6-2 or TRBV6-3 to TRBJ2-2; D perhaps matches TRBD2 (5 bases). The CDR3 consists of 15 residues. The germline CDR1 and CDR2 sequences are MNHEY and SVGEGT. V lost 5 bases, J lost 4 bases, and 14 bases lay in between. CDR3: CASSRTARITGELFF. CDR3 coding DNA: TGTGCCAGCAGTAGGACTGCTCGTATCACCGGGGAGCTGTTTTTT.

The chain uses TRBV28 and TRBJ2-3; D remains ambiguous. This CDR3 spans 13 amino acids. Germline V lookup: CDR1 MDHEN, CDR2 SYDVKM. V was shortened by 6 bases and J by 4 bases, with 11 bases between the two germline ends. CDR3 residues: CASRDDGSDTQYF. The CDR3 DNA is TGTGCCAGCAGGGATGACGGGTCAGATACGCAGTATTTT.

This clone turned up a few times. This chain joins TRBV6-5 and TRBJ2-2; perhaps TRBD1 as D (6 bases). V was shortened by 8 bases and J by 0 bases, with 10 bases between the two germline ends. In germline, CDR1 is MNHEY, CDR2 SVGAGI. The CDR3 has 14 amino acids. CDR3 sequence: CASQGTPNTGELFF. Here the CDR3 DNA reads TGTGCCAGCCAAGGGACACCGAACACCGGGGAGCTGTTTTTT.

V is TRBV6-2 or TRBV6-3 and J is TRBJ2-1, with TRBD1 identical over 8 bases. V shed 6 bases, J shed 5 bases, and the junction held 9 bases outside the gene matches. The CDR3 length is 15 residues. Germline-derived CDR1 and CDR2 are MNHEY and SVGEGT. The CDR3 spells CASRPGTGRNNEQFF. CDR3 in DNA: TGTGCCAGCAGGCCTGGGACAGGACGCAACAATGAGCAGTTCTTC.

The chain links TRBV19 to TRBJ2-7, with 9 bases identical to TRBD1. Germline assignment: CDR1 LNHDA and CDR2 SQIVND (reference sequence). The V segment lost 6 bases and the J segment 6 bases; nucleotides outside the gene matches: 6. The CDR3 runs 13 residues. The CDR3 region is CASSRDRVGEQYF. For the CDR3, the DNA is TGTGCCAGTAGCCGGGACAGGGTAGGCGAGCAGTACTTC.

This chain links TRBV19 with TRBJ1-4; D uncertain. Germline CDR1 LNHDA, CDR2 SQIVND (reference sequence). Trimming pared 3 bases from V and 0 bases from J, leaving 11 bases between. There are 16 residues in the CDR3. The CDR3 coding sequence is TGTGCCAGTAGTATGCCGTCCGGTGCAACTAATGAAAAACTGTTTTTT. Residues: CASSMPSGATNEKLFF.

The gene calls are TRBV28 and TRBJ2-1, with TRBD2 as a possible D gene (5 bases). V lost 5 bases to trimming and J lost 0 bases, with 11 bases between them. The CDR3 runs 15 residues. Germline V CDR1 and CDR2: MDHEN, SYDVKM. The CDR3 DNA reads as TGTGCCAGCAGTCCGGAGGTGGGCTCCTACAATGAGCAGTTCTTC. Encoded protein: CASSPEVGSYNEQFF.

The chain recombines TRBV29-1 with TRBJ1-4; the D gene is possibly TRBD1 (5 bases). This CDR3 has 17 residues. V shed 6 bases and J shed 0 bases, with 20 bases lying between them. The germline CDR1 and CDR2 sequences are SQVTM and ANQGSEA. CDR3 region: CSVRRLGGSATNEKLFF. The CDR3 DNA follows: TGCAGCGTACGAAGGCTCGGGGGTTCAGCAACTAATGAAAAACTGTTTTTT.

The genes are TRBV20-1 and TRBJ2-1; D possibly corresponds to TRBD1 (6 bases). The CDR3 sequence is 14 residues long. V was trimmed by 3 bases and J by 4 bases, leaving 13 bases between them. The V gene's germline CDR1 is DFQATT and CDR2 SNEGSKA (reference sequence). The CDR3, as DNA: TGCAGTGCTAGTACCGGGACACTATACAATGAGCAGTTCTTC. This sequence encodes CSASTGTLYNEQFF.